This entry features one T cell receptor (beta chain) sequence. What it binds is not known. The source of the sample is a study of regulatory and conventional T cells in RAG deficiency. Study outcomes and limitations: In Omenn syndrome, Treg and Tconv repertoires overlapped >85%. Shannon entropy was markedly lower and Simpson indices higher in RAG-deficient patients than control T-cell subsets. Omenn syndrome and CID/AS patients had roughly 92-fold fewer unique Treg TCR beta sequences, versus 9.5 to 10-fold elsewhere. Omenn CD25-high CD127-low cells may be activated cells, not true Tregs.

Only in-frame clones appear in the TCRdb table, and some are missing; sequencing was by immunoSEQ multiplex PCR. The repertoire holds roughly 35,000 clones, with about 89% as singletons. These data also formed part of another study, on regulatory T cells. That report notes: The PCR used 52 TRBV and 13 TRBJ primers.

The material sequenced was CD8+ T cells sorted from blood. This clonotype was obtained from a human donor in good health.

The CDR3 region is CASSETSGGPTYEQYF. CDR3 coding DNA: TGTGCCAGCAGCGAGACTAGCGGGGGGCCTACCTACGAGCAGTACTTC. The V gene is TRBV5-4, the J gene TRBJ2-7, with TRBD2 matching 13 bases. CDR1 and CDR2 (germline): SGHNT, YYREEE (reference sequence). V gave up 4 bases and J gave up 2 bases; unmatched junction bases: 6. The CDR3 runs to 16 residues.